The 8 T cell receptor beta chains below all came from one sample that was sequenced in a study of T cells after yellow fever vaccination. From the 5' RACE reads, TCRdb called clonotypes with MiXCR, one entry per CDR3 protein. The table records a few hundred thousand distinct CDR3 sequences, 15% to 20% of them present only once. Material: PBMCs, obtained 15 days after the yellow fever booster vaccination. The receptors derive from a man aged 30 to 39 who received the YFV17D yellow fever vaccine.

The sample holds a few counts of this clonotype. The rearrangement uses TRBV11-2 and TRBJ1-4; D call uncertain. Germline values: CDR1 SGHAT, CDR2 FQNNGV. This CDR3 has 14 residues. V was cut by 1 base and J by 4 bases, with 7 bases left in between. The CDR3 loop reads CASSLGSYNEKLFF. CDR3 sequence (DNA): TGTGCCAGCAGCTTAGGTTCTTATAATGAAAAACTGTTTTTT.

The J gene is TRBJ2-7, the V gene TRBV20-1, with D perhaps being TRBD1 or TRBD2 (5 bases each). This CDR3 has 11 residues. Germline V gives CDR1 DFQATT, CDR2 SNEGSKA (reference sequence). Trimming shortened V by 6 bases and J by 1 base, and 7 bases separated the two germline ends. CDR3 residues: CSAGPSYEQYF. DNA for the CDR3: TGCAGTGCGGGACCTTCCTACGAGCAGTACTTC.

This clonotype appeared a few times. The chain has TRBV9 and TRBJ2-1; D is unresolved. This CDR3 has 15 residues. The germline gives CDR1 SGDLS, CDR2 YYNGEE. V was trimmed by 0 bases and J by 1 base, leaving 8 bases between them. This CDR3 is CASSVAPTSYNEQFF. Here the CDR3 DNA reads TGTGCCAGCAGCGTAGCACCCACGTCCTACAATGAGCAGTTCTTC.

This clonotype was seen more than once but under ten times. The chain uses TRBV10-3 and TRBJ2-7; 12 nucleotides line up with TRBD1. V lost 8 bases to trimming and J lost 6 bases; unmatched junction nucleotides: 5. CDR1 and CDR2 (germline): ENHRY, SYGVKD. The CDR3 runs to 13 residues. CDR3 protein: CAIEGTGGGEQYF. Written as DNA, the CDR3 is TGTGCCATCGAAGGGACAGGGGGCGGCGAGCAGTACTTC.

This clonotype was found a few times. The CDR3 sequence: CASSPERDYEQYF. CDR3 coding DNA: TGTGCCAGCAGCCCCGAGCGGGACTACGAGCAGTACTTC. The chain carries TRBV4-2 and TRBJ2-7; the match to TRBD2 covers 7 bases. This CDR3 comprises 13 residues. CDR1 is LGHNA and CDR2 is YNFKEQ in the germline V gene. Losses at the gene ends were 4 bases for V and 3 bases for J; bases not matched to a gene: 3.

This sequence joins TRBV29-1 and TRBJ2-1; 9 bases align to TRBD2. The V gene's germline CDR1 is SQVTM and CDR2 ANQGSEA. The V and J ends lost 1 base and 0 bases, in that order; junction bases with no gene match: 10. The length of the CDR3 is 18 residues. Here the CDR3 reads CSVEGETSGASSYNEQFF. In DNA, the CDR3 is TGCAGCGTTGAAGGGGAGACTAGCGGTGCTAGCTCCTACAATGAGCAGTTCTTC.

The V call is TRBV7-2, the J call TRBJ2-7; 7 bases align to TRBD2. There are 14 residues in the CDR3. Germline trimming cut 1 base from V and 5 bases from J; bases unmatched to any gene: 5. CDR1 and CDR2 from the germline V gene are SGHTA and FQGNSA. CDR3 loop: CASSLVGGPDEQYF. As DNA, the CDR3 is TGTGCCAGCAGCTTAGTGGGAGGGCCTGACGAGCAGTACTTC.

In regard to this clonotype: One base away lies a much larger clone, so this may be a sequencing read error. The chain couples TRBV7-2 to TRBJ2-5; D unresolved. The CDR3 consists of 13 residues. Looked up from germline, CDR1 is SGHTA and CDR2 is FQGNSA. The CDR3 DNA is TGTGCCAGCAGCTTAAACGGAAAAGAGACCCGGTACTTC. Its protein is CASSLNGKETRYF. Using reference TRBV7-2 and TRBJ2-5 for the parts outside the CDR3, the full variable domain is GAGVSQSPSNKVTEKGKDVELRCDPISGHTALYWYRQSLGQGLEFLIYFQGNSAPDKSGLPSDRFSAERTGGSVSTLTIQRTQQEDSAVYLCASSLNGKETRYFGPGTRLLVL.